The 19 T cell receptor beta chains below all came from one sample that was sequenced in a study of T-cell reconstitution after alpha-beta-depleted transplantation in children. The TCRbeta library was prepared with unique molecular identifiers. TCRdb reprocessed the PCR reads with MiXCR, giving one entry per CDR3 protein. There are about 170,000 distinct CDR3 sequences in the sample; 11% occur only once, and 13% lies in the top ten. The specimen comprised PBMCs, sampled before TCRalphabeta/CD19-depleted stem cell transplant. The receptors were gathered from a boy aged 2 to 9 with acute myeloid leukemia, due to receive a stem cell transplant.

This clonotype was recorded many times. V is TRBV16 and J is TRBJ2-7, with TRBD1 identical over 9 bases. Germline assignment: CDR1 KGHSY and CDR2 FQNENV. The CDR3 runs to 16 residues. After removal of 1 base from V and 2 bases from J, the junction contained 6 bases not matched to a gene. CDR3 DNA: TGTGCCAGCAGCCAATGGACAGGGGAAGTGGCCTACGAGCAGTACTTC. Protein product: CASSQWTGEVAYEQYF.

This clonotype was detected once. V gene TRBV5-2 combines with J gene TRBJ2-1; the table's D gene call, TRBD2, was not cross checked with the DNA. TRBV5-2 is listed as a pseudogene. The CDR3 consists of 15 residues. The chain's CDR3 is CAMGPRLLFGREQFF. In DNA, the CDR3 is TGTGCCATGGGCCCTAGGCTCCTCTTCGGCCGTGAGCAGTTCTTC.

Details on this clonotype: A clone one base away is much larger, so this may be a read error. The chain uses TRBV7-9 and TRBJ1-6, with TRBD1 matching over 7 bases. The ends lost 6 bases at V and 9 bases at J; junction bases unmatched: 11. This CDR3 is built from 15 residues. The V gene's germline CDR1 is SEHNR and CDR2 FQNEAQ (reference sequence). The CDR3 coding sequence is TGTGCCAGCAGGCCTAAGACAGGGCTAAGTTCACCCCTCCACTTT. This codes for CASRPKTGLSSPLHF.

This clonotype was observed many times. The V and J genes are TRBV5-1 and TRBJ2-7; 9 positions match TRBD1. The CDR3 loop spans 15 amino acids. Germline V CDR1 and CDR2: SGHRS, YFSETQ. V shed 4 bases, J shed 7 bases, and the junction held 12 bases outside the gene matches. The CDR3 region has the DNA TGCGCCAGCAGCCCCGGGACAGGGTCCTCCGGGGAGCAGTACGTC. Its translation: CASSPGTGSSGEQYV.

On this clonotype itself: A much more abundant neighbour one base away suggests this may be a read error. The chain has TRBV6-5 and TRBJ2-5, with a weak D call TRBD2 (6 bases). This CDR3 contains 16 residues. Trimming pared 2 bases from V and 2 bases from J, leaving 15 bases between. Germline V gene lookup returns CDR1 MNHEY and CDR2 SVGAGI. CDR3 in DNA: TGTGCCAGCAGTTACGACGTAGCGGTGGGGCAAGAGACCCAGTACTTC. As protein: CASSYDVAVGQETQYF.

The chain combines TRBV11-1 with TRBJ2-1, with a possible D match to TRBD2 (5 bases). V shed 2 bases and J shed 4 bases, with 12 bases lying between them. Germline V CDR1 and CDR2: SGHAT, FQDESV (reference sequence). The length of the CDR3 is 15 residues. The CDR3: CASSLKSAAYNEQFF. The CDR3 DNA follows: TGTGCCAGCAGCTTAAAGTCAGCGGCATACAATGAGCAGTTCTTC.

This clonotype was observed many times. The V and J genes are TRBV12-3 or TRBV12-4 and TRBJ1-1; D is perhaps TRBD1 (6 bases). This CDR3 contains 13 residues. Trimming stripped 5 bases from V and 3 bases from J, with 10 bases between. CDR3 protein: CASSKGGHTEAFF. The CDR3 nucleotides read TGTGCCAGCAGTAAAGGGGGTCACACTGAAGCTTTCTTT.

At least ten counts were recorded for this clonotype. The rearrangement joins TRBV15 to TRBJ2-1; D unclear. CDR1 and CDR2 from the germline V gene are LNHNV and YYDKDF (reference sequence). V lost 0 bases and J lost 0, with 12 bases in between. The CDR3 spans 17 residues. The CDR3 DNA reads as TGTGCCACCAGCAGAGATCCCGGACGGAGCTCCTACAATGAGCAGTTCTTC. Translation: CATSRDPGRSSYNEQFF.

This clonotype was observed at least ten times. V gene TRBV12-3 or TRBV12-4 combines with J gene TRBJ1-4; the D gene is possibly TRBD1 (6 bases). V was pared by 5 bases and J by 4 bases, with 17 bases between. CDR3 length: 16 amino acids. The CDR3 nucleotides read TGTGCCAGCAGTGGGGAGAGGGGGGCGCTTAATGAAAAACTGTTTTTT. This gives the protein CASSGERGALNEKLFF.

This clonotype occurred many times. CDR3 residues: CASSPRALNNEQFF. Here the CDR3 DNA reads TGTGCCAGCAGCCCCCGGGCCCTCAACAATGAGCAGTTCTTC. The chain links TRBV11-2 to TRBJ2-1; D is ambiguous. Trimming pared 5 bases from V and 5 bases from J, leaving 13 bases between. The CDR3 runs 14 residues. The germline CDR1 and CDR2 sequences are SGHAT and FQNNGV.

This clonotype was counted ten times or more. The CDR3 sequence: CASSKGHTLGDSPLHF. DNA for the CDR3: TGTGCCAGCAGCAAGGGACACACCCTAGGGGATTCACCCCTCCACTTT. The rearrangement links TRBV5-5 to TRBJ1-6; tentative D call: TRBD1 (6 bases). The germline V gene has CDR1 SGHKS and CDR2 YYEKEE (reference sequence). The CDR3 has 16 amino acids. The ends were cut back, 4 bases at V and 8 bases at J, with 19 bases in the middle.

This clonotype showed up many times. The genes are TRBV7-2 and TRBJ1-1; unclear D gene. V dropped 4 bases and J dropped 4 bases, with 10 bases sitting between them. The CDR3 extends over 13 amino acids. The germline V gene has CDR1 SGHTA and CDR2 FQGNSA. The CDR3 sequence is CASSWAEGTEAFF. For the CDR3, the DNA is TGTGCCAGCAGCTGGGCGGAGGGCACTGAAGCTTTCTTT. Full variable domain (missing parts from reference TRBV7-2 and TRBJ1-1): GAGVSQSPSNKVTEKGKDVELRCDPISGHTALYWYRQSLGQGLEFLIYFQGNSAPDKSGLPSDRFSAERTGGSVSTLTIQRTQQEDSAVYLCASSWAEGTEAFFGQGTRLTVV.

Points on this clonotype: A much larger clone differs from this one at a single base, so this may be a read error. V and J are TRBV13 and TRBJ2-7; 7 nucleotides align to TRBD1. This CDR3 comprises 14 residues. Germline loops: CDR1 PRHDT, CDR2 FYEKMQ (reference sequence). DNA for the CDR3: TGTGCCAGCAGCACCCGGGACAGCTACTACGAGCAGTCCTTC. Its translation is CASSTRDSYYEQSF.

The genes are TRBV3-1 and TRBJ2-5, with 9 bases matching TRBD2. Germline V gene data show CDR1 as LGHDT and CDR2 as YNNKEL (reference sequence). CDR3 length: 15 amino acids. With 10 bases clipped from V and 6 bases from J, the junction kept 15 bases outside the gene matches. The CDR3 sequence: CATTQDGSGRKTQYF. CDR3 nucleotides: TGTGCCACCACCCAAGATGGGAGCGGGAGGAAGACCCAGTACTTC.

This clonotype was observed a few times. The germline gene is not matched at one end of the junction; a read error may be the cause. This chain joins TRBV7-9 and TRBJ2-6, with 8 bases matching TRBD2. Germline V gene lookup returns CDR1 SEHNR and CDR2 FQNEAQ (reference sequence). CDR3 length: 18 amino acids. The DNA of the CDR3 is TGCCCCAGCAGCTGGATAGCGGGAACCCGCTCTGGGGCCAACGTCCTGACTTTC. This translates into CPSSWIAGTRSGANVLTF.

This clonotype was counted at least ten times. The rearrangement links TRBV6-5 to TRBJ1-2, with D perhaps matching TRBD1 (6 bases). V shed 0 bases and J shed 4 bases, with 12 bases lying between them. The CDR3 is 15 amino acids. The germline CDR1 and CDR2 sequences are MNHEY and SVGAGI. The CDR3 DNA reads TGTGCCAGCAGTTACTCGGTCCCAGGGGCCTATGGCTACACCTTC. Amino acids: CASSYSVPGAYGYTF.

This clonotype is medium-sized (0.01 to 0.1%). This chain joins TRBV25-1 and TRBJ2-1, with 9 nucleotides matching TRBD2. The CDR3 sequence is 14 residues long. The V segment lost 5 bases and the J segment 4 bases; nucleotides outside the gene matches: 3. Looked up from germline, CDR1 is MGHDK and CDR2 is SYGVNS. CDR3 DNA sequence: TGTGCCAGCAGTAGGACTAGCGTTTACAATGAGCAGTTCTTC. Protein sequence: CASSRTSVYNEQFF.

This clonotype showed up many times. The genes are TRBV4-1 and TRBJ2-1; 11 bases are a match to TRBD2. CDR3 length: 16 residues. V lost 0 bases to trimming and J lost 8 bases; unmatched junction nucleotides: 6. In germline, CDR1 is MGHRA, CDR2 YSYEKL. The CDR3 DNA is TGCGCCAGCAGCCAAGAGAAACTAGCGGGAGTAGATGAGCAGTTCTTC. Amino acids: CASSQEKLAGVDEQFF.

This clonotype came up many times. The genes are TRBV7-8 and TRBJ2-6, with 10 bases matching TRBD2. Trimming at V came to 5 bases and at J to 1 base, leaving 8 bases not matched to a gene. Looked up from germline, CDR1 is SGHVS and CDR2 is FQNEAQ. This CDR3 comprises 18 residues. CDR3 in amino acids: CASSHRLAGRSGANVLTF. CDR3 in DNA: TGTGCCAGCAGCCACAGACTAGCGGGCAGGTCTGGGGCCAACGTCCTGACTTTC.